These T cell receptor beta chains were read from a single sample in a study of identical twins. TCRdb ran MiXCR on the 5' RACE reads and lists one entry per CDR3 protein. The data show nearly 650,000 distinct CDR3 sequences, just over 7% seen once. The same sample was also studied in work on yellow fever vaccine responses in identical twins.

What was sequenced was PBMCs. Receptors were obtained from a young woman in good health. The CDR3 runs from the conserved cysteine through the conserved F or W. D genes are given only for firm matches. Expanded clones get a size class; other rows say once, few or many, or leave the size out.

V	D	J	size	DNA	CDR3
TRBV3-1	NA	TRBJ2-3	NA	TGTGCCACCAGCCAAGCCCTAGCGTTCCCAGATACGCAGTATTTT	CATSQALAFPDTQYF
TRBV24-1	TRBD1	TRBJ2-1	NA	TGTGCCACCCAGGACAGGGGGCCACACAATGAGCAGTTCTTC	CATQDRGPHNEQFF
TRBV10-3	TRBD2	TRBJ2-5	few	TGTGCCATCAGTAAGACTAGCGGCCAAGAGACCCAGTACTTC	CAISKTSGQETQYF
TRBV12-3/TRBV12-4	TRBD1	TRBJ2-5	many	TGTGCCAGCAGCCTTCGCCTGGACAGGGGTCAAGAGACCCAGTACTTC	CASSLRLDRGQETQYF
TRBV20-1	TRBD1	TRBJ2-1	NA	TGCAGTGCGCCGACCGGGACAGGGGGTCACAATGAGCAGTTCTTC	CSAPTGTGGHNEQFF
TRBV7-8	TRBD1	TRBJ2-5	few	TGTGCCAGCAGCTCTCTGGGGACCGGACAGGGGATAGAGACCCAGTACTTC	CASSSLGTGQGIETQYF
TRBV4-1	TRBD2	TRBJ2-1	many	TGCGCCAGCAGCCAAATGGGACTAGCAACCCATGAGCAGTTCTTC	CASSQMGLATHEQFF
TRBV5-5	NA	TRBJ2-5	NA	TGTGCCAGCAGCTTGGGGGCAGGGTCAAGAGAGACCCAGTACTTC	CASSLGAGSRETQYF
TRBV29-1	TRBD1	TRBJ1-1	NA	TGCAGCGCCTTATCCCAGGGGGCCTCTGAAGCTTTCTTT	CSALSQGASEAFF
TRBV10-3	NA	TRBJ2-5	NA	TGTGCCATCAGTGAGTCGGGGGAAGAGACCCAGTACTTC	CAISESGEETQYF
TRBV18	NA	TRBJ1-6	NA	TGTGCCAGTTCCCGTCAGGGGCCTGTGGACTCACCCCTCCACTTT	CASSRQGPVDSPLHF
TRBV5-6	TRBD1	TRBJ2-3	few	TGTGCCAGCAGCCCAGGGACAGGGAGGAACACAGATACGCAGTATTTT	CASSPGTGRNTDTQYF
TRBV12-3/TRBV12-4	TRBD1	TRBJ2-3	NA	TGTGCCAGCAGCCTCCTCTCGGCCGCAACGACAGGGATAATGATAGATACGCAGTATTTT	CASSLLSAATTGIMIDTQYF
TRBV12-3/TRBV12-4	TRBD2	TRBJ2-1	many	TGTGCCAGCAGTTTAAACCCGGGGGGGGCTCCCTACAATGAGCAGTTCTTC	CASSLNPGGAPYNEQFF
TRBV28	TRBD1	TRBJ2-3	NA	TGTGCCAGCGGCCTCACAGGGGGCGCAGATACGCAGTATTTT	CASGLTGGADTQYF
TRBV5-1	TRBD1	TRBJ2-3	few	TGCGCCAGCAGCTTGGCAGGGGGCTTAGGAGATACGCAGTATTTT	CASSLAGGLGDTQYF
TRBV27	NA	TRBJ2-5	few	TGTGCCAGCAGTTTATCGACCGGAGAGACCCAGTACTTC	CASSLSTGETQYF
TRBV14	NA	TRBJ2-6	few	TGTGCCAGCAGCCACTTCTCGGGTGGGGCCAACGTCCTGACTTTC	CASSHFSGGANVLTF
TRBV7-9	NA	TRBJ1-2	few	TGTGCCAGCAGCTTCTTGTCCCTCGGGGGAAGCTATGGCTACACCTTC	CASSFLSLGGSYGYTF
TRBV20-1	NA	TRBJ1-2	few	TGCAGTGCCACGGATAACCCCTATGGCTACACCTTC	CSATDNPYGYTF
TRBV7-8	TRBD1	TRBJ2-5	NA	TGTGCCAGCAGCTTTTCAAGGTGGACAGGGCTGGAGACCCAGTACTTC	CASSFSRWTGLETQYF
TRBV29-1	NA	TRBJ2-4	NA	TGCAGCGTTGAAGATCGAATAGCAGCCAAAAACATTCAGTACTTC	CSVEDRIAAKNIQYF
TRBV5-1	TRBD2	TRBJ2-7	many	TGCGCCAGCAGCGGATCTAGCGGGAGTGTTTCCAACGAGCAGTACTTC	CASSGSSGSVSNEQYF
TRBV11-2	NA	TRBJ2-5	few	TGTGCCAGCAGCTTATCGGTCAACCAAGAGACCCAGTACTTC	CASSLSVNQETQYF
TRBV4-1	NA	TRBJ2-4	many	TGCGCCAGCAGCCAAGAACAGCAAAACATTCAGTACTTC	CASSQEQQNIQYF
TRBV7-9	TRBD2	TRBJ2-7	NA	TGTGCCAGCAGCTTAGCAACTAGCGGGATTTCAGAACAGTACTTC	CASSLATSGISEQYF
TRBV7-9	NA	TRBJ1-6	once	TGTGCCAGCAGCTTAGTGACTAATTCACCCCTCCACTTT	CASSLVTNSPLHF
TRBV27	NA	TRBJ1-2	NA	TGTGCCAGCAGCCGACGGACGGAGGGGTTCGTCTATGGCTACACCTTC	CASSRRTEGFVYGYTF
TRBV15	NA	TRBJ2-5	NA	TGTGCCACCAGCAGAGATCCGGCGTATTTTGTGGTGGAGACCCAGTACTTC	CATSRDPAYFVVETQYF
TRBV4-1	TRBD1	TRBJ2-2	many	TGCGCCAGCAGCCCTACAGGACAGGGTGTCAACACCGGGGAGCTGTTTTTT	CASSPTGQGVNTGELFF
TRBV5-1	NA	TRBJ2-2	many	TGCGCCAGCAGCTTGGGCCAGTCTACGAACACCGGGGAGCTGTTTTTT	CASSLGQSTNTGELFF
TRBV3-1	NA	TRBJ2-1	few	TGTGCCAGCAGCCAAGAGGGTAGCTTAGCTAACAATGAGCAGTTCTTC	CASSQEGSLANNEQFF
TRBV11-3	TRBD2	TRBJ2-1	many	TGTGCCAGCAGCCCCCGCGGGGGGGTGAATGAGCAGTTCTTC	CASSPRGGVNEQFF
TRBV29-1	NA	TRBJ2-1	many	TGCAGCGTTGAGGCTAGCCCCTCGTACGATTACAATGAGCAGTTCTTC	CSVEASPSYDYNEQFF
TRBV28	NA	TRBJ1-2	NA	TGTGCCAGCAGTGCCGTACAGGGTGTCTATGGCTACACCTTC	CASSAVQGVYGYTF
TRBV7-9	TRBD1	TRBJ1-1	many	TGTGCCAGCAGCACTCGGACAGGAAACACTGAAGCTTTCTTT	CASSTRTGNTEAFF
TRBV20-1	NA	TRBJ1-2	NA	TGCAGTGCTAGGGCTGACAGGTGGGAGTATGGCTACACCTTC	CSARADRWEYGYTF
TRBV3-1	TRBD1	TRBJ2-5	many	TGTGCCAGCAGCCAAGATAGCGGCGGGACAGGGGGTTACTTC	CASSQDSGGTGGYF
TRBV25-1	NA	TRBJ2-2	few	TGTGCCAGCAGTGAATGGAATTTTAGGGTAGCGGAGAACACCGGGGAGCTGTTTTTT	CASSEWNFRVAENTGELFF
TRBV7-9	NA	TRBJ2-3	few	TGTGCCAGCAGCTTGGTGGCCAATACGCAGTATTTT	CASSLVANTQYF
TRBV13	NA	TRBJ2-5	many	TGTGCCAGCAGCCCCAGACTTGAAGAGACCCAGTACTTC	CASSPRLEETQYF
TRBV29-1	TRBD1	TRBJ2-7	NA	TGCAGCGTTGGGGGACCGGGACAGGGGGCGATCGAGCAGTACTTC	CSVGGPGQGAIEQYF
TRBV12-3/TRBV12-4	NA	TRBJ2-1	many	TGTGCCAGCGGCAACATATTCGACAATGAGCAGTTCTTC	CASGNIFDNEQFF
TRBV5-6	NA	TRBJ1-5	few	TGTGCCAGCAGCAGTGGAGGATTGCAGCCCCAGCATTTT	CASSSGGLQPQHF
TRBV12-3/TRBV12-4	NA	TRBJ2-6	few	TGTGCCAGCAGAAAGGATACTGGGGCCAACGTCCTGACTTTC	CASRKDTGANVLTF
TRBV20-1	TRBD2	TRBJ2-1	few	TGCAGTGCCGGGGGGGTTCTCTACAATGAGCAGTTCTTC	CSAGGVLYNEQFF